These 17 T cell receptor beta chains share one sample of origin, sequenced in a study of CD8+ T cells in alopecia areata. The treatment: oral pan-JAK inhibitor, 5-10 mg twice daily. cDNA reverse transcribed from extracted RNA served as the sequencing template. Method: immunoSEQ multiplex PCR; TCRdb's copy keeps in-frame clones and lacks some. The sample holds some 99,000 clones; 61% are singletons and the top ten take about a sixth. The sequencing here drew on CD8+ T cells sorted from blood, taken at week 4, from a patient treated with tofacitinib. These receptors were taken from a human donor with alopecia areata.

This clone occurred a few times. This chain links TRBV7-8 with TRBJ2-5; D might be TRBD1 (6 bases). From germline, CDR1 is SGHVS and CDR2 FQNEAQ. This CDR3 is 17 amino acids long. V was cut by 1 base and J by 1 base, with 16 bases left in between. The CDR3 loop is CASSLEVVGGGQETQYF. In DNA form, the CDR3 reads TGTGCCAGCAGCTTAGAAGTCGTTGGGGGCGGCCAAGAGACCCAGTACTTC.

The rearrangement uses TRBV4-1 and TRBJ2-7, with D tentatively TRBD1 or TRBD2 (5 bases each). Germline V gene sequence: CDR1 MGHRA, CDR2 YSYEKL. The CDR3 runs to 15 residues. The V end was cut by 4 bases, the J end by 0 bases, with 13 bases between. The CDR3 DNA follows: TGCGCCAGCAGCCCATCCGGGACGGGCTCCTACGAGCAGTACTTC. It encodes CASSPSGTGSYEQYF.

The chain is built from TRBV2 and TRBJ1-2; D is ambiguous. CDR3 length: 14 amino acids. The germline V and J ends were trimmed by 4 bases and 3 bases, with 12 bases remaining between them. The germline CDR1 and CDR2 sequences are SNHLY and FYNNEI. The CDR3 spells CASSAGTRDYGYTF. The CDR3 bases are TGTGCCAGCAGTGCCGGCACCCGGGACTATGGCTACACCTTC.

This sequence joins TRBV7-6 and TRBJ2-7, with 8 nucleotides matching TRBD1. This CDR3 is 15 amino acids long. The J segment lost 0 bases and the V segment lost 1 base, leaving 2 bases of the junction unmatched. The V gene's germline CDR1 is SGHVS and CDR2 FNYEAQ. The CDR3 DNA follows: TGTGCCAGCAGCTTAGGACAGGGGAGCTCCTACGAGCAGTACTTC. Amino acids: CASSLGQGSSYEQYF.

This clone was seen a handful of times. The rearrangement links TRBV4-3 to TRBJ1-5, with no clear D. CDR1 is LGHNA and CDR2 is YSLEER in the germline V gene. The CDR3 covers 15 residues. The V and J ends lost 3 bases and 0 bases respectively, with 9 bases between them. CDR3 nucleotide sequence: TGCGCCAGCAGCCAGGAAGGGTCTAGCAATCAGCCCCAGCATTTT. This codes for CASSQEGSSNQPQHF.

The chain recombines TRBV2 with TRBJ2-1; the match to TRBD2 covers 11 bases. CDR1 is SNHLY, CDR2 FYNNEI, per germline. The junction had 7 bases not matched to a gene; V was cut back by 3 bases and J by 6 bases. CDR3 length: 16 amino acids. CDR3 residues: CASSEVTSGIGNEQFF. Written as DNA, the CDR3 is TGTGCCAGCAGTGAGGTGACTAGCGGGATCGGCAATGAGCAGTTCTTC.

The chain has TRBV4-1 and TRBJ1-1; D is ambiguous. The CDR3 runs to 15 residues. V lost 1 base and J 3 bases, leaving 12 bases between the germline ends. The germline V gene has CDR1 MGHRA and CDR2 YSYEKL. CDR3 nucleotide sequence: TGCGCCAGCAGCCAAGCCAGGAGAATTTACACTGAAGCTTTCTTT. This codes for CASSQARRIYTEAFF.

The CDR3 protein is CASSQDPRAPHGYTF. The CDR3 DNA is TGCGCCAGCAGCCAAGATCCCAGGGCACCCCATGGCTACACCTTC. V usage is TRBV4-3 and J usage is TRBJ1-2; tentative D call: TRBD1 (5 bases). Germline assignment: CDR1 LGHNA and CDR2 YSLEER. The CDR3 totals 15 residues. V was shortened by 0 bases and J by 6 bases, with 14 bases between the two germline ends.

This clone appeared a few times. V is TRBV7-9 and J is TRBJ1-6, with D unclear. This CDR3 contains 14 residues. Per germline, CDR1 SEHNR and CDR2 FQNEAQ (reference sequence). Deletions cut 3 bases from V and 9 bases from J, with 12 bases between. CDR3 amino acids: CASSFGSALSPLHF. The CDR3, as DNA: TGTGCCAGCAGCTTTGGGTCAGCCCTTTCACCCCTCCACTTT.

This clone was counted between two and nine times. The CDR3 loop is CASSLAGGYEQYF. The CDR3 DNA is TGTGCCAGCAGCTTAGCGGGGGGATACGAGCAGTACTTC. This chain links TRBV7-8 with TRBJ2-7; a weak D match, TRBD2 (6 bases). V was shortened by 0 bases and J by 4 bases, with 7 bases between the two germline ends. CDR1 and CDR2 (germline): SGHVS, FQNEAQ. The CDR3 length is 13 residues.

This rearrangement joins TRBV29-1 to TRBJ2-7; TRBD1 aligns across 8 bases. This CDR3 has 16 residues. The germline V gene has CDR1 SQVTM and CDR2 ANQGSEA. With V trimmed by 7 bases and J by 2 bases, 16 bases remained unmatched. CDR3 loop: CSASGQEGFSTYEQYF. The CDR3 DNA sequence: TGCAGCGCGTCGGGACAGGAGGGTTTTTCAACCTACGAGCAGTACTTC.

This rearrangement joins TRBV7-9 to TRBJ2-3; 10 nucleotides agree with TRBD2. The germline V gene has CDR1 SEHNR and CDR2 FQNEAQ (reference sequence). CDR3 size: 18 residues. With V trimmed by 2 bases and J by 2 bases, 10 bases remained unmatched. In nucleotides, the CDR3 is TGTGCCAGCAGCTTAATGAAGGCTAGCGGGGGAGACACAGATACGCAGTATTTT. It codes for CASSLMKASGGDTDTQYF.

This clone showed up just a few times. This chain uses TRBV29-1 with TRBJ2-5; the D is unclear. The germline V gene has CDR1 SQVTM and CDR2 ANQGSEA. The CDR3 runs 15 residues. V lost 6 bases, J lost 0 bases, and 17 bases lay in between. The CDR3 nucleotides read TGCAGCGTCTACTTTGTAGACGGGTACCAAGAGACCCAGTACTTC. Its translation: CSVYFVDGYQETQYF.

V and J are TRBV2 and TRBJ2-1, with TRBD1 matching 7 bases. Germline V gene data show CDR1 as SNHLY and CDR2 as FYNNEI. The J segment lost 8 bases and the V segment lost 7 bases, leaving 5 bases of the junction unmatched. There are 12 residues in the CDR3. The DNA for the CDR3 is TGTGCCAGCATACTCACAGGGGATGAGCAGTTCTTC. Its protein product is CASILTGDEQFF.

This clone was observed once. The chain couples TRBV29-1 to TRBJ2-7; no clear D. The CDR3 loop spans 11 amino acids. CDR1 is SQVTM and CDR2 is ANQGSEA in the germline V gene. The V and J ends lost 3 bases and 2 bases respectively, with 5 bases between them. The DNA of the CDR3 is TGCAGCGTTGAGTTGGCCTACGAGCAGTACTTC. Protein: CSVELAYEQYF.

The chain combines TRBV6-5 with TRBJ2-2, with D unclear. Trimming took 7 bases from V and 6 from J, leaving 6 bases between them. Germline assignment: CDR1 MNHEY and CDR2 SVGAGI. This CDR3 has 11 residues. In DNA form, the CDR3 reads TGTGCCAGCACAACCGCCGGGGAGCTGTTTTTT. Protein: CASTTAGELFF.

This clone was counted a few times. The V gene is TRBV10-3, the J gene TRBJ2-7, with a weak D call TRBD2 (7 bases). Germline CDR1 ENHRY, CDR2 SYGVKD. This CDR3 comprises 13 residues. Trimming left V 7 bases short and J 5 bases short, with 15 bases between. The CDR3 loop reads CAIMGLGGDEQYF. The CDR3 coding sequence is TGTGCCATCATGGGATTAGGGGGGGACGAGCAGTACTTC.